This paragraph covers one TCR beta chain sequence. The junction and the germline gene differ at one end; a read error may be behind it. Combining a sample-barcoded 5' primer with a J-beta primer mix, a second PCR ran for roughly 7 to 11 cycles. TCRdb called the 5' RACE reads again in MiXCR, with one record for every CDR3 protein. In the table there are about 1.7 million distinct CDR3 sequences, under 30% of which are singletons. The individuals who served as donors were healthy Caucasians living in Russia, aged about 6 to 100. PBMCs numbering at least 6 million were isolated per sample. The source of the sample is a study of blood T cells in healthy people across ages. The CDR3 loop spans 15 amino acids. Germline V gene sequence: CDR1 SGHTA, CDR2 FQGNSA.

The specimen sequenced was blood. The chain couples TRBV7-2 to TRBJ1-2, with D tentatively TRBD1 (5 bases). This TCR was recovered from a woman under 40 in good health. CDR3 residues: CANSSQGLTNYGYTF. The CDR3 DNA is TGTGCCAACAGCTCGCAGGGCCTCACTAACTATGGCTACACCTTC. Together with reference TRBV7-2 and TRBJ1-2, the CDR3 gives the full variable domain: GAGVSQSPSNKVTEKGKDVELRCDPISGHTALYWYRQSLGQGLEFLIYFQGNSAPDKSGLPSDRFSAERTGGSVSTLTIQRTQQEDSAVYLCANSSQGLTNYGYTFGSGTRLTVV.